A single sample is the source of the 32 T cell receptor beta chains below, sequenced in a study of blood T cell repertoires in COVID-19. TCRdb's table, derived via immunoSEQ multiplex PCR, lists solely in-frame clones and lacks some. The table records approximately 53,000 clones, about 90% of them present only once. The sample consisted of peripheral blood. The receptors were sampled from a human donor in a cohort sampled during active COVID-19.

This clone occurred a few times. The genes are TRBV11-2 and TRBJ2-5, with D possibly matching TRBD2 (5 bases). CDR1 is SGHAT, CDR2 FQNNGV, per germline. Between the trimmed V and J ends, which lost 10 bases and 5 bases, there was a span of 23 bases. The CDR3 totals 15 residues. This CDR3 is CATELEDYNLETQYF. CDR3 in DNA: TGTGCCACCGAACTAGAGGATTATAATTTGGAGACCCAGTACTTC.

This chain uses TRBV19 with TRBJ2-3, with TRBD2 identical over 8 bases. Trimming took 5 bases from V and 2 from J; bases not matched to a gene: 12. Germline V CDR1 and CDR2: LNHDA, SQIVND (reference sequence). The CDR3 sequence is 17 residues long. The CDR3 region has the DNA TGTGCCAGTAGTCGCGATCGCCAGCGGGGGATCACAGATACGCAGTATTTT. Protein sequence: CASSRDRQRGITDTQYF.

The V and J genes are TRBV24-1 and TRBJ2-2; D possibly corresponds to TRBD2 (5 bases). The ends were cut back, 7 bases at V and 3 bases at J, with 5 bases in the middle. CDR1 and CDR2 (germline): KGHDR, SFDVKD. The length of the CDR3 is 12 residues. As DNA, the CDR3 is TGTGCCACCAGGGGAGACACCGGGGAGCTGTTTTTT. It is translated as CATRGDTGELFF.

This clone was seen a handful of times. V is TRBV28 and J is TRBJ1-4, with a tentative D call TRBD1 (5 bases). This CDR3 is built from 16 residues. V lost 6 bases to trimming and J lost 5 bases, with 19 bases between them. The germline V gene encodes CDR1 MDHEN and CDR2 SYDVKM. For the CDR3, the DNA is TGTGCCAGCAGCCCGCGGGGCCCACGTGGGAATGAAAAACTGTTTTTT. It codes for CASSPRGPRGNEKLFF.

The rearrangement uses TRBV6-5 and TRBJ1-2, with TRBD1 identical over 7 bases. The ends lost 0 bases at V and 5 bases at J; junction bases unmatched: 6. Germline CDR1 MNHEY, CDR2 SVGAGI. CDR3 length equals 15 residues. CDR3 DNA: TGTGCCAGCAGTTACTCTACCGGGACAGATTATGGCTACACCTTC. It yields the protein CASSYSTGTDYGYTF.

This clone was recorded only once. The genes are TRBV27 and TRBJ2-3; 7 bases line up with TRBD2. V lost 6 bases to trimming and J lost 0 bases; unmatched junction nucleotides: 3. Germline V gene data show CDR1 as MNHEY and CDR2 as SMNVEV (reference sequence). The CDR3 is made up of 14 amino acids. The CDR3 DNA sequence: TGTGCCAGCAGGTCAGCGGGGAGCACAGATACGCAGTATTTT. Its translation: CASRSAGSTDTQYF.

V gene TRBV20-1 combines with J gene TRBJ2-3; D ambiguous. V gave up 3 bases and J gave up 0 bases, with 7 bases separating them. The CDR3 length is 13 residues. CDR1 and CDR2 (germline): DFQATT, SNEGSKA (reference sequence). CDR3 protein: CSASLRSTDTQYF. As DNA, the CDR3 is TGCAGTGCTAGTCTTCGGAGCACAGATACGCAGTATTTT.

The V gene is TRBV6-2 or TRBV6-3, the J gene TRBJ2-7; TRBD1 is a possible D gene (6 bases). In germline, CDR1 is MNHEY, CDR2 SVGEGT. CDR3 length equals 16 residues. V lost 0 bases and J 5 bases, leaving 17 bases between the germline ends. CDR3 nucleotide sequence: TGTGCCAGCAGTTACTCGTACGGACAGCTCGGCGACGAGCAGTACTTC. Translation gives CASSYSYGQLGDEQYF.

CDR3 protein: CATSDFGTGNYNEQFF. The CDR3 region has the DNA TGTGCCACCAGTGATTTCGGGACAGGGAACTACAATGAGCAGTTCTTC. This chain joins TRBV24-1 and TRBJ2-1, with 9 bases aligning to TRBD1. From germline, CDR1 is KGHDR and CDR2 SFDVKD. The CDR3 is made up of 16 amino acids. J was trimmed by 3 bases and V by 1 base; bases with no gene match: 3.

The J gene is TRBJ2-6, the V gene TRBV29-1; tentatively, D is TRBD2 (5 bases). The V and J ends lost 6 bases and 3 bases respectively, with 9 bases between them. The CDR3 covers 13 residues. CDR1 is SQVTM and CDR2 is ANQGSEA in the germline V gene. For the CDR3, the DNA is TGCAGCGTGATACTAGGTGGGGCCAACGTCCTGACTTTC. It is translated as CSVILGGANVLTF.

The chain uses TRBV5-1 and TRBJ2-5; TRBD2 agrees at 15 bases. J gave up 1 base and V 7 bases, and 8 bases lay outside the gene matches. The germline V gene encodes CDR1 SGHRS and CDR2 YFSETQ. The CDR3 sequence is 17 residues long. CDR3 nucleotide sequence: TGCGCCAGCCGACGGACTAGCGGGAGGGAAGCCCAAGAGACCCAGTACTTC. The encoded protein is CASRRTSGREAQETQYF.

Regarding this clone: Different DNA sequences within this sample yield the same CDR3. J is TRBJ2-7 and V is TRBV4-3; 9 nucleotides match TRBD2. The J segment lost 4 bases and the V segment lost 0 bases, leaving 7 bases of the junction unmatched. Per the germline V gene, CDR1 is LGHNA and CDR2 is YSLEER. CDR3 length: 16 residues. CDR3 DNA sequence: TGCGCCAGCAGCCAAGATCGCCTAGCGGGAAGTTACGAGCAGTACTTC. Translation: CASSQDRLAGSYEQYF.

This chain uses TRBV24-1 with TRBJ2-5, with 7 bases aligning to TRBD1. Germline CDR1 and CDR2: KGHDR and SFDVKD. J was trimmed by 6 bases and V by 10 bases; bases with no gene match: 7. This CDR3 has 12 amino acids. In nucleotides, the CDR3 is TGTGCCACGGCGACAGGGCGAAAGACCCAGTACTTC. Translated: CATATGRKTQYF.

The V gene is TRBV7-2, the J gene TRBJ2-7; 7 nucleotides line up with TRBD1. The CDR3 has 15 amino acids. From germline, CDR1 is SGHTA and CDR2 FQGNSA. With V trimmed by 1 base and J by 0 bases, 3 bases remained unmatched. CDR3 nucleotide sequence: TGTGCCAGCAGCTTAGTTGCAGGGGGCTCCTACGAGCAGTACTTC. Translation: CASSLVAGGSYEQYF.

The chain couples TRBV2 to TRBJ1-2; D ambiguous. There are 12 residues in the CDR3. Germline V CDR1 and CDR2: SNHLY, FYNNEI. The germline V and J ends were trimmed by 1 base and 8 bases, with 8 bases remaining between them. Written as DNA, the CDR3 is TGTGCCAGCAGTGAAGTTGTAGCCGGCTACACCTTC. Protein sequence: CASSEVVAGYTF.

The CDR3 here is CASSPAGAASPLHF. CDR3 DNA sequence: TGTGCCAGCAGCCCGGCGGGTGCGGCTTCACCCCTCCACTTT. The rearrangement joins TRBV11-2 to TRBJ1-6, with unresolved D. The CDR3 runs to 14 residues. V lost 5 bases and J lost 9, with 14 bases in between. Germline V gives CDR1 SGHAT, CDR2 FQNNGV.

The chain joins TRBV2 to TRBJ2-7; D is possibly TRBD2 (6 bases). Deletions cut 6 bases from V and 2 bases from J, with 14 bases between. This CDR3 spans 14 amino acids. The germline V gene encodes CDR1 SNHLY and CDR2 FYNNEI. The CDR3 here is CASRLAQRTYEQYF. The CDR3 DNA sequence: TGTGCCAGCAGACTAGCCCAACGAACCTACGAGCAGTACTTC.

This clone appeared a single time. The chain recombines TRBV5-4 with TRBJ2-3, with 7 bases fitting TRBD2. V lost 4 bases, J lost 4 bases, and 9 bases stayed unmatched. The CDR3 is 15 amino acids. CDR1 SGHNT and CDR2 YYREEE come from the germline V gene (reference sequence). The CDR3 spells CASSPAGTTADTQYF. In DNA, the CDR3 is TGTGCCAGCAGCCCGGCCGGGACTACCGCAGATACGCAGTATTTT.

CDR3 sequence: CASSQGTGDYNEQFF. Written as DNA, the CDR3 is TGCGCCAGCAGCCAAGGGACAGGGGACTACAATGAGCAGTTCTTC. The chain links TRBV4-3 to TRBJ2-1; 9 nucleotides line up with TRBD1. The CDR3 consists of 15 residues. Unmatched junction bases numbered 1, after V lost 1 base and J lost 3 bases. Per the germline V gene, CDR1 is LGHNA and CDR2 is YSLEER.

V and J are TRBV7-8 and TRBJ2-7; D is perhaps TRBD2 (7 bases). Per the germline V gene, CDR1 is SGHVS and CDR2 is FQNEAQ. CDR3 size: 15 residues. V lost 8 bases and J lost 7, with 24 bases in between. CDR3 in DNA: TGTGCCAGCGCGTGGGGGGGCGGGAGCCGTTTGGAGCAGTACTTC. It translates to CASAWGGGSRLEQYF.

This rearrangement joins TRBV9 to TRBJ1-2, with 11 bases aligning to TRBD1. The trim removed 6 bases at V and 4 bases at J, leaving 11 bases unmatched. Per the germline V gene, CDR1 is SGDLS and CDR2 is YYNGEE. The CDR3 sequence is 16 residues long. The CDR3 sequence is CASTSLRGQGGYGYTF. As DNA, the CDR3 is TGTGCCAGCACCTCCCTTCGGGGACAGGGGGGCTATGGCTACACCTTC.

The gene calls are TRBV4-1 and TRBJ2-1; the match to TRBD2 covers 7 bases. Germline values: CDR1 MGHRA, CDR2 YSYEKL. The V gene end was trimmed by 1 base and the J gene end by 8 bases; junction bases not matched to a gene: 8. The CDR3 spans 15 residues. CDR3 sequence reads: CASSQGWEGRYEQFF. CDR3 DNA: TGCGCCAGCAGCCAAGGGTGGGAGGGCCGCTATGAGCAGTTCTTC.

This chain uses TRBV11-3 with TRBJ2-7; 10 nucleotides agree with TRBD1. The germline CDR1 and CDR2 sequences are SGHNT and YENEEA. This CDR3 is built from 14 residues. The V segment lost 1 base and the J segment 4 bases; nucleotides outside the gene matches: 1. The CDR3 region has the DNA TGTGCCAGCAGCTTAGGGACAGGGGGGTACGAGCAGTACTTC. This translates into CASSLGTGGYEQYF.

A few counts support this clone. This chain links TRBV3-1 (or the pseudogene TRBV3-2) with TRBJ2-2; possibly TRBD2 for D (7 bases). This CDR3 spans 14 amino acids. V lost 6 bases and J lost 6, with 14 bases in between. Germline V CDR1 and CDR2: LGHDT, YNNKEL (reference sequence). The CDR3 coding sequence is TGTGCCAGCAGAGAAGGGGGGGGATCCGGGGAGCTGTTTTTT. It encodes CASREGGGSGELFF.

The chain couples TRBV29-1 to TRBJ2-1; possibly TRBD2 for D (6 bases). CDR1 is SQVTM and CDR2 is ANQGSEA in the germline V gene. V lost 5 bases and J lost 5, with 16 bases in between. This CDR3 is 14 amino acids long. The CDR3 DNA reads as TGCAGCGTTTGGCGGACTACCCATAACAATGAGCAGTTCTTC. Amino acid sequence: CSVWRTTHNNEQFF.

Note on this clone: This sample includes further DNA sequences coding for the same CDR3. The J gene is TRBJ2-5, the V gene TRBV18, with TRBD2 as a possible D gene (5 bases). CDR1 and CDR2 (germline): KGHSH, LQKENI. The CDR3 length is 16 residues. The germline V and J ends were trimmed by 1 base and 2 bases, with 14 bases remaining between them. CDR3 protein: CASSPRSAGPQETQYF. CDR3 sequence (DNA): TGTGCCAGCTCACCACGGTCCGCGGGCCCTCAAGAGACCCAGTACTTC.

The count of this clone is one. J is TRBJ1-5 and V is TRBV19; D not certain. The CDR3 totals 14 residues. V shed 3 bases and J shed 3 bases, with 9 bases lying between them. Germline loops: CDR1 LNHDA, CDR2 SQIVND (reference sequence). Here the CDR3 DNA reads TGTGCCAGTAGTATGGTGGCCCCCAATCAGCCCCAGCATTTT. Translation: CASSMVAPNQPQHF.

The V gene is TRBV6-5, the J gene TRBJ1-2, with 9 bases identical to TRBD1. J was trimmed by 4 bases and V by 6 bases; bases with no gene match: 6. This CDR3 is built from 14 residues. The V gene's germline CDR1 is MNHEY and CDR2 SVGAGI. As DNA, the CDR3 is TGTGCCAGCAGGGACACAGGGGGCGTCTATGGCTACACCTTC. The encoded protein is CASRDTGGVYGYTF.

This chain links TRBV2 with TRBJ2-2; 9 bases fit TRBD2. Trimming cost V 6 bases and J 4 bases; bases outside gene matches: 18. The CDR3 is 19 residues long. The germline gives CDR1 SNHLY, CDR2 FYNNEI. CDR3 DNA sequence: TGTGCCAGCAGGGCGGAGGCGGGGGGGAGGTTTAGGAGCACCGGGGAGCTGTTTTTT. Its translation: CASRAEAGGRFRSTGELFF. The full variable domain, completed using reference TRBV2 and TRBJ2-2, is EPEVTQTPSHQVTQMGQEVILRCVPISNHLYFYWYRQILGQKVEFLVSFYNNEISEKSEIFDDQFSVERPDGSNFTLKIRSTKLEDSAMYFCASRAEAGGRFRSTGELFFGEGSRLTVL.

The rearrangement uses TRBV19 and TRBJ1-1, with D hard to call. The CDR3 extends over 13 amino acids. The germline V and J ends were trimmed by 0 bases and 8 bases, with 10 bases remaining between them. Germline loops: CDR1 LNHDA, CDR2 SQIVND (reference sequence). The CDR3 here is CASSIDPETEAFF. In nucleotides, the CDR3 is TGTGCCAGTAGTATAGACCCCGAGACAGAAGCTTTCTTT.

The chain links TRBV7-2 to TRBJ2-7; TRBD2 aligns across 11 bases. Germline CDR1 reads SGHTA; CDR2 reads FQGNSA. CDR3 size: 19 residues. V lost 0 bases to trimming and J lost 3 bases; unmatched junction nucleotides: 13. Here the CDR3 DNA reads TGTGCCAGCAGCTTAGCGACTTCTAGCGGGAGGAGTTTTCTCTACGAGCAGTACTTC. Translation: CASSLATSSGRSFLYEQYF.

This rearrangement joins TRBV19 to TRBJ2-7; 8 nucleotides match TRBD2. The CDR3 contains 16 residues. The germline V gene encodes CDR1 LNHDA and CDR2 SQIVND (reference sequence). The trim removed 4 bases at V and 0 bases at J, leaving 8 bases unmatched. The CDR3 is CASSTEAGVPSYEQYF. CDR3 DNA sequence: TGTGCCAGTAGTACTGAAGCGGGAGTCCCCTCCTACGAGCAGTACTTC. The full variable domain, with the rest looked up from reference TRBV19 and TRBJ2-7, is DGGITQSPKYLFRKEGQNVTLSCEQNLNHDAMYWYRQDPGQGLRLIYYSQIVNDFQKGDIAEGYSVSREKKESFPLTVTSAQKNPTAFYLCASSTEAGVPSYEQYFGPGTRLTVT.